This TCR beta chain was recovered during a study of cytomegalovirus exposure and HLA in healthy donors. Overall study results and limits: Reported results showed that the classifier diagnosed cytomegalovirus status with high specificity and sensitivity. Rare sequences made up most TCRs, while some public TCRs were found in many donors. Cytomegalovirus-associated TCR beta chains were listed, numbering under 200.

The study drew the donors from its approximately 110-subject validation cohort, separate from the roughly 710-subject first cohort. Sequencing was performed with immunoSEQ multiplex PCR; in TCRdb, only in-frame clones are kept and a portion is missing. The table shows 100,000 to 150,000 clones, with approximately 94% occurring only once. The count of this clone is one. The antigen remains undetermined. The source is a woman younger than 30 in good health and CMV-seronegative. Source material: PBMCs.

CDR3 protein: CASRSEVNTEAFF. The CDR3 DNA reads as TGTGCCAGCAGATCCGAGGTGAACACTGAAGCTTTCTTT. The genes are TRBV2 and TRBJ1-1, with D uncertain. Trimming removed 6 bases from V and 0 bases from J, with 8 bases in between. The germline V gene encodes CDR1 SNHLY and CDR2 FYNNEI. The CDR3 has 13 amino acids.